These 2 T cell receptor beta chains were sequenced from one sample in a study of T cells in Graves' hyperthyroidism and ophthalmopathy. There were TCR beta CDR3 regions amplified from RNA transcripts. A first-round RT-PCR of the TCR CDR3 used the HTBI primer set. TCRdb ran MiXCR on the multiplex PCR reads and lists one entry per CDR3 protein. The sample yields under 350,000 distinct CDR3 sequences, roughly 15% seen once. Sequenced input: blood. All receptors derive from a woman aged 40 to 49 with Graves' ophthalmopathy.

This clonotype was counted at least ten times. V gene TRBV19 combines with J gene TRBJ1-1; possible D gene TRBD1, 5 bases. Trimming cost V 7 bases and J 4 bases, with 13 bases left between them. Germline loops: CDR1 LNHDA, CDR2 SQIVND (reference sequence). The CDR3 has 13 amino acids. DNA for the CDR3: TGTGCCAGTACAGTCCTGGGGGGCACTGAAGCTTTCTTT. Protein: CASTVLGGTEAFF.

This CDR3 reads CASSRGTSGGTNTGELFF. DNA of the CDR3: TGTGCCAGCAGCCGTGGGACTAGCGGGGGGACGAACACCGGGGAGCTGTTTTTT. V is TRBV3-1 and J is TRBJ2-2; 15 bases are a match to TRBD2. J lost 0 bases, V lost 4 bases, and 3 bases had no gene match. CDR1 and CDR2 (germline): LGHDT, YNNKEL (reference sequence). The CDR3 has 18 residues. The full variable domain, rest sourced from reference TRBV3-1 and TRBJ2-2, is DTAVSQTPKYLVTQMGNDKSIKCEQNLGHDTMYWYKQDSKKFLKIMFSYNNKELIINETVPNRFSPKSPDKAHLNLHINSLELGDSAVYFCASSRGTSGGTNTGELFFGEGSRLTVL.